These 9 T cell receptor beta chains were all obtained from the same sample, sequenced in a study of blood T cell repertoires in COVID-19. Clones were sequenced by immunoSEQ multiplex PCR, and TCRdb holds only the in-frame ones, with some missing. The data show under 100,000 clones, more than 75% seen once. What was sequenced was peripheral blood. All receptors derive from a human donor in a cohort sampled during active COVID-19.

CDR3 region: CASSPVAGDYGYTF. The DNA of the CDR3 is TGTGCCAGCAGCCCAGTTGCGGGGGACTATGGCTACACCTTC. The J gene is TRBJ1-2, the V gene TRBV7-9, with D perhaps TRBD1 (5 bases). CDR1 is SEHNR, CDR2 FQNEAQ, per germline (reference sequence). V lost 5 bases and J 3 bases, leaving 13 bases between the germline ends. This CDR3 comprises 14 residues.

The chain couples TRBV7-2 to TRBJ2-1, with 7 bases aligning to TRBD2. CDR1 SGHTA and CDR2 FQGNSA come from the germline V gene. The CDR3 is 16 amino acids. V lost 5 bases to trimming and J lost 7 bases; unmatched junction nucleotides: 14. The CDR3, as DNA: TGTGCCAGCAGCGGGGAGCGGGGCGCCCCTAGGAATGAGCAGTTCTTC. Its protein product is CASSGERGAPRNEQFF.

The chain has TRBV29-1 and TRBJ1-2, with D possibly matching TRBD1 (5 bases). V was clipped by 3 bases and J by 3 bases, with 5 bases between them. Germline loops: CDR1 SQVTM, CDR2 ANQGSEA. CDR3 length: 11 amino acids. CDR3 bases: TGCAGCGTTGACAGGGACTATGGCTACACCTTC. It translates to CSVDRDYGYTF.

This chain connects TRBV19 to TRBJ2-6; 9 nucleotides line up with TRBD1. Trimming removed 6 bases from V and 2 bases from J; junction bases left unmatched: 5. Germline V gives CDR1 LNHDA, CDR2 SQIVND (reference sequence). CDR3 size: 16 residues. CDR3 region: CASRDRDRAGANVLTF. CDR3 sequence (DNA): TGTGCCAGTAGGGATCGGGACAGGGCTGGGGCCAACGTCCTGACTTTC.

The chain links TRBV5-1 to TRBJ1-2; TRBD1 aligns across 9 bases. The CDR3 is 15 residues long. After removal of 5 bases from V and 6 bases from J, the junction contained 11 bases not matched to a gene. Germline CDR1 SGHRS, CDR2 YFSETQ. The CDR3 coding sequence is TGCGCCAGCAGTTTTTACGGACAGGGGACCGATGGCTACACCTTC. Its protein is CASSFYGQGTDGYTF. The full variable domain, completed using reference TRBV5-1 and TRBJ1-2, is KAGVTQTPRYLIKTRGQQVTLSCSPISGHRSVSWYQQTPGQGLQFLFEYFSETQRNKGNFPGRFSGRQFSNSRSEMNVSTLELGDSALYLCASSFYGQGTDGYTFGSGTRLTVV.

V and J are TRBV19 and TRBJ1-4; weak D call: TRBD1 (5 bases). The V end was cut by 3 bases, the J end by 2 bases, with 16 bases between. Looked up from germline, CDR1 is LNHDA and CDR2 is SQIVND (reference sequence). The CDR3 spans 17 residues. CDR3 bases: TGTGCCAGTAGTATCGGGACGGGGGATCGGACTAATGAAAAACTGTTTTTT. As protein: CASSIGTGDRTNEKLFF. The variable domain in full, with the rest retrieved from reference TRBV19 and TRBJ1-4, is DGGITQSPKYLFRKEGQNVTLSCEQNLNHDAMYWYRQDPGQGLRLIYYSQIVNDFQKGDIAEGYSVSREKKESFPLTVTSAQKNPTAFYLCASSIGTGDRTNEKLFFGSGTQLSVL.

The V and J genes are TRBV6-6 and TRBJ2-1, with 11 bases matching TRBD1. CDR1 is MNHNY and CDR2 is SVGAGI in the germline V gene (reference sequence). CDR3 length: 14 residues. With 6 bases clipped from V and 6 bases from J, the junction kept 4 bases outside the gene matches. The CDR3, as DNA: TGTGCCAGCAGGGCCGGGACAGGGGGCAATGAGCAGTTCTTC. Translating it yields CASRAGTGGNEQFF.

This clone was counted between two and nine times. The chain uses TRBV2 and TRBJ1-6; 10 positions match TRBD1. The CDR3 length is 15 residues. The trim removed 6 bases at V and 6 bases at J, leaving 5 bases unmatched. Per the germline V gene, CDR1 is SNHLY and CDR2 is FYNNEI. The CDR3 spells CASRSRDRGNSPLHF. The CDR3 DNA reads as TGTGCCAGCAGATCCCGGGACAGGGGTAATTCACCCCTCCACTTT.

This chain uses TRBV30 with TRBJ2-2, with 8 nucleotides matching TRBD1. This CDR3 spans 12 amino acids. V dropped 5 bases and J dropped 6; count of bases not matched to a gene: 2. Germline V gene sequence: CDR1 GTSNPN, CDR2 SVGIG (reference sequence). CDR3 DNA: TGTGCCTGGTCGACAGGGGCCGGGGAGCTGTTTTTT. The encoded protein is CAWSTGAGELFF.